These 14 T cell receptor beta chains were sequenced from one sample in a study of blood T cell repertoires in COVID-19. Here immunoSEQ multiplex PCR was the method, and the copy in TCRdb shows in-frame clones only, minus some. The sample includes about 99,000 clones, 91% of them seen just once. Sample: peripheral blood. The receptors originated from a human donor in a cohort sampled during active COVID-19.

The rearrangement uses TRBV7-2 and TRBJ2-7, with a possible D match to TRBD1 (6 bases). CDR1 is SGHTA and CDR2 is FQGNSA in the germline V gene. The CDR3 totals 14 residues. V was clipped by 2 bases and J by 2 bases, with 10 bases between them. In DNA form, the CDR3 reads TGTGCCAGCAGCTTAATACAGGGCCCCTACGAGCAGTACTTC. It encodes CASSLIQGPYEQYF.

J is TRBJ1-3 and V is TRBV9, with 11 bases fitting TRBD1. CDR3 length: 13 amino acids. The germline V gene has CDR1 SGDLS and CDR2 YYNGEE. V trimming: 7 bases; J trimming: 8 bases; junction bases outside the gene matches: 5. Here the CDR3 reads CASSRDRGDTIYF. The CDR3 nucleotides are TGTGCCAGCTCACGGGACAGGGGGGACACCATATATTTT. The full variable domain, in which reference TRBV9 and TRBJ1-3 provide the parts outside the CDR3, is DSGVTQTPKHLITATGQRVTLRCSPRSGDLSVYWYQQSLDQGLQFLIQYYNGEERAKGNILERFSAQQFPDLHSELNLSSLELGDSALYFCASSRDRGDTIYFGEGSWLTVV.

The table lists this clone with a count of one. This chain connects TRBV6-6 to TRBJ2-7; TRBD1 might be the D (5 bases). With 6 bases removed from V and 5 bases from J, the gap between germline ends came to 14 bases. Germline V gene lookup returns CDR1 MNHNY and CDR2 SVGAGI (reference sequence). The CDR3 sequence is 13 residues long. The CDR3 here is CASRPGFNDEQYF. The CDR3 DNA reads TGTGCCAGCAGGCCAGGGTTTAACGACGAGCAGTACTTC.

The chain employs TRBV5-6 and TRBJ1-5; D gene unclear. V gave up 4 bases and J gave up 0 bases, with 11 bases separating them. The CDR3 has 15 residues. Germline lookup yields CDR1 SGHDT and CDR2 YYEEEE. CDR3 coding DNA: TGTGCCAGCAGCCTCCGGGGTGGTAGCAATCAGCCCCAGCATTTT. Residues: CASSLRGGSNQPQHF.

The CDR3: CASSYLAAYEQYF. The CDR3 DNA follows: TGTGCCAGCAGTTATCTAGCGGCCTACGAGCAGTACTTC. The rearrangement links TRBV28 to TRBJ2-7; TRBD2 agrees at 7 bases. The germline CDR1 and CDR2 sequences are MDHEN and SYDVKM. This CDR3 spans 13 amino acids. V shed 4 bases, J shed 2 bases, and the junction held 2 bases outside the gene matches.

The genes are TRBV9 and TRBJ2-2, with TRBD2 matching over 10 bases. The length of the CDR3 is 15 residues. Germline V gives CDR1 SGDLS, CDR2 YYNGEE. Losses at the gene ends were 3 bases for V and 8 bases for J; bases not matched to a gene: 7. The CDR3 DNA reads TGTGCCAGCAGCGCTGAAAGCGGGGGGGCTGGGGAGCTGTTTTTT. This sequence encodes CASSAESGGAGELFF. Variable domain in full (rest from reference TRBV9 and TRBJ2-2): DSGVTQTPKHLITATGQRVTLRCSPRSGDLSVYWYQQSLDQGLQFLIQYYNGEERAKGNILERFSAQQFPDLHSELNLSSLELGDSALYFCASSAESGGAGELFFGEGSRLTVL.

The rearrangement links TRBV7-6 to TRBJ2-7, with 7 positions matching TRBD1. The CDR3 has 15 residues. With V trimmed by 1 base and J by 4 bases, 7 bases remained unmatched. Germline V CDR1 and CDR2: SGHVS, FNYEAQ. CDR3 in amino acids: CASSLGSGGTYEQYF. CDR3 nucleotide sequence: TGTGCCAGCAGCTTAGGTTCAGGGGGAACGTACGAGCAGTACTTC.

J is TRBJ2-7 and V is TRBV7-8, with 8 bases aligning to TRBD1. V was clipped by 5 bases and J by 4 bases; unmatched bases: 10. Germline CDR1 SGHVS, CDR2 FQNEAQ. The CDR3 consists of 15 residues. The CDR3 coding sequence is TGTGCCAGCAGCAAAACGAGGACAGGGCAATACGAGCAGTACTTC. It yields the protein CASSKTRTGQYEQYF.

The chain recombines TRBV27 with TRBJ2-3; 10 positions agree with TRBD2. Looked up from germline, CDR1 is MNHEY and CDR2 is SMNVEV (reference sequence). The junction had 3 bases not matched to a gene; V was cut back by 4 bases and J by 2 bases. This CDR3 comprises 15 residues. CDR3 in amino acids: CASSSGLANTDTQYF. The DNA of the CDR3 is TGTGCCAGCAGTTCGGGACTAGCGAACACAGATACGCAGTATTTT.

This chain links TRBV5-8 with TRBJ2-3; 8 bases are a match to TRBD1. The V gene end was trimmed by 7 bases and the J gene end by 3 bases; junction bases not matched to a gene: 7. CDR3 length equals 14 residues. The germline V gene encodes CDR1 SGHTS and CDR2 YDEGEE. The CDR3 loop reads CASATGGMTDTQYF. The CDR3 region has the DNA TGTGCCAGCGCCACAGGGGGGATGACAGATACGCAGTATTTT.

The CDR3 region has the DNA TGTGCCAGCAGACGTACAGGGGCCTACGAGCAGTACTTC. As protein: CASRRTGAYEQYF. The chain recombines TRBV12-3 or TRBV12-4 with TRBJ2-7; 7 bases agree with TRBD1. The CDR3 extends over 13 amino acids. The junction had 4 bases not matched to a gene; V was cut back by 6 bases and J by 2 bases.

V is TRBV4-1 and J is TRBJ1-5; the D gene is possibly TRBD1 (5 bases). CDR3 length equals 16 residues. Germline CDR1 is MGHRA and CDR2 is YSYEKL. Trimming stripped 0 bases from V and 1 base from J, with 10 bases between. The CDR3: CASSQDGGASNQPQHF. The CDR3 region has the DNA TGCGCCAGCAGCCAAGACGGAGGGGCGAGCAATCAGCCCCAGCATTTT.

This clone has only one observation. This sequence joins TRBV19 and TRBJ2-7; 7 bases fit TRBD2. V trimming: 8 bases; J trimming: 4 bases; junction bases outside the gene matches: 11. Germline V gene lookup returns CDR1 LNHDA and CDR2 SQIVND (reference sequence). The CDR3 has 14 amino acids. The CDR3 bases are TGTGCCAGTTCATCCGGACTAGGGCAATACGAGCAGTACTTC. Translated, it gives CASSSGLGQYEQYF.

V usage is TRBV5-5 and J usage is TRBJ2-5, with 7 bases that match TRBD2. CDR3 size: 14 residues. J was trimmed by 0 bases and V by 5 bases; bases with no gene match: 4. Germline values: CDR1 SGHKS, CDR2 YYEKEE (reference sequence). In nucleotides, the CDR3 is TGTGCCAGCAGATATACTAGCGACCAAGAGACCCAGTACTTC. It codes for CASRYTSDQETQYF.